This TCR beta chain was identified in a study of shared clonotypes between healthy human individuals. Overall study context: Each donor contributed plates that comprised three CD4 naive, three CD4 memory, two CD8 naive and one CD8 memory. Study-level findings and limits: Memory subsets generally showed lower estimated richness than naive subsets. Several donors had approximately 4.6% of their naive CD4 clonotypes in common.

The repertoire was sequenced with immunoSEQ multiplex PCR; TCRdb's copy has only in-frame clones and lacks some. The sample contains nearly 600,000 clones, about 95% of which appear only once. For this clone: Its antigen is undetermined.

Trimming left V 0 bases short and J 6 bases short, with 12 bases between. This CDR3 has 15 amino acids. CDR1 MNHNS and CDR2 SASEGT come from the germline V gene. Positive CCR7 selection of CD45RO-negative cells yielded the naive CD8 cells, and terminally differentiated effector memory CD45RA+ cells were excluded. There were only Caucasian adults among the donors, and all lived in Nashville, Tennessee. The clonotype comes from a woman aged 25 to 39 in good health. The sample taken for sequencing was naive CD8+ T cells sorted from blood. The chain has TRBV6-1 and TRBJ1-5; a possible D gene is TRBD1 (6 bases). The CDR3 spells CASSEAPGGRQPQHF. The CDR3 DNA reads TGTGCCAGCAGTGAAGCGCCGGGGGGCCGTCAGCCCCAGCATTTT.